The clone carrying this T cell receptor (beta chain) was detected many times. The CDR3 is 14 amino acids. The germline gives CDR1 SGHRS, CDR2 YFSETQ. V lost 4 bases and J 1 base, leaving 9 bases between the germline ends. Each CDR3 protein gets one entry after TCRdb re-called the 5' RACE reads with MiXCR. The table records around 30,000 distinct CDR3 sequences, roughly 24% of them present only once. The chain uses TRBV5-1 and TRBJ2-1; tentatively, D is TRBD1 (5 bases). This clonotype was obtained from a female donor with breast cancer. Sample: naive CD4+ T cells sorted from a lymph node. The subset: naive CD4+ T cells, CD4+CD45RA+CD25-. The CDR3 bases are TGCGCCAGCAGCCAGGGTCAGTCCTACAATGAGCAGTTCTTC. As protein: CASSQGQSYNEQFF.